This T cell receptor (beta chain) was retrieved from a study of T cells after somatic rescue of genetic block. The CDR3 contains 15 residues. CDR1 and CDR2 (germline): KGHSH, LQKENI. The V and J ends lost 2 bases and 7 bases respectively, with 18 bases between them. Measured with immunoSEQ multiplex PCR; TCRdb has only the in-frame clones, and not every one. The table lists 10,000 to 15,000 clones, roughly 73% of them singletons, with roughly a fifth in the top ten. In its sample, this clone was seen once. Sequenced input: peripheral blood mononuclear cells (PBMCs). This chain connects TRBV18 to TRBJ2-7; D perhaps matches TRBD1 (6 bases). The TCR originated in a boy younger than 18. The CDR3 sequence: CASSPSADRFYEQYF. The CDR3 DNA sequence: TGTGCCAGCTCACCATCGGCCGACAGGTTTTATGAGCAGTACTTC.